What follows are 25 T cell receptor beta chains derived from one specimen sequenced in a study of T cells in Graves' hyperthyroidism and ophthalmopathy. RNA transcripts served as the template for amplifying TCR beta CDR3 regions. TCR CDR3 underwent first-round RT-PCR with the HTBI primer set. Each CDR3 protein is one row after TCRdb ran MiXCR on the multiplex PCR reads. The data contain around 420,000 distinct CDR3 sequences, around 14% of them singletons. The source material was blood. The receptor set was obtained from a woman between 18 and 29 years old with Graves' hyperthyroidism.

This clonotype showed up many times. The V and J genes are TRBV20-1 and TRBJ2-3; D unresolved. This CDR3 contains 12 residues. Germline V gene lookup returns CDR1 DFQATT and CDR2 SNEGSKA (reference sequence). With 3 bases removed from V and 1 base from J, the gap between germline ends came to 5 bases. The CDR3 sequence is CSASTGTDTQYF. The CDR3 nucleotides read TGCAGTGCTAGCACGGGCACAGATACGCAGTATTTT.

The rearrangement links TRBV12-3 or TRBV12-4 to TRBJ2-4; the match to TRBD1 covers 7 bases. Germline trimming cut 5 bases from V and 5 bases from J; bases unmatched to any gene: 6. The CDR3 loop spans 14 amino acids. For the CDR3, the DNA is TGTGCCAGCAGTCCTCGGACAGGCGAAAACATTCAGTACTTC. It encodes CASSPRTGENIQYF.

This clonotype was counted only a few times. The rearrangement links TRBV3-1 to TRBJ2-5; no clear D. The CDR3 length is 15 residues. Germline CDR1 LGHDT, CDR2 YNNKEL (reference sequence). Between the trimmed V and J ends, which lost 6 bases and 3 bases, there was a span of 17 bases. The CDR3 loop reads CASSDSQVLKETQYF. CDR3 in DNA: TGTGCCAGCAGTGACTCTCAGGTTCTTAAAGAGACCCAGTACTTC.

This clonotype was detected ten times or more. The chain joins TRBV6-2 or TRBV6-3 to TRBJ1-1; no reliable D call. Germline V lookup: CDR1 MNHEY, CDR2 SVGEGT. This CDR3 has 11 residues. V lost 8 bases and J 3 bases, leaving 7 bases between the germline ends. CDR3 protein: CASGMYTEAFF. CDR3 bases: TGTGCCAGCGGGATGTACACTGAAGCTTTCTTT.

Ten or more counts support this clonotype. This chain links TRBV7-8 with TRBJ1-5; D unresolved. Trimming pared 1 base from V and 1 base from J, leaving 5 bases between. The CDR3 is 14 amino acids. Germline loops: CDR1 SGHVS, CDR2 FQNEAQ. CDR3 sequence: CASSLVESNQPQHF. The CDR3 DNA follows: TGTGCCAGCAGCTTAGTGGAGAGCAATCAGCCCCAGCATTTT.

This clonotype occurred many times. The chain links TRBV12-3 or TRBV12-4 to TRBJ1-1; 8 bases map to TRBD1. The ends lost 3 bases at V and 3 bases at J; junction bases unmatched: 3. The CDR3 has 14 residues. For the CDR3, the DNA is TGTGCCAGCAGTTTGCAGGGGGCGGACACTGAAGCTTTCTTT. Protein product: CASSLQGADTEAFF.

This clonotype was picked up many times. Compared with germline, one end of the junction differs, possibly owing to a read error. The CDR3 nucleotides read TGTGCCAGCTCACCACTAAAGATAGGGGGTTCCTCCGAGCAGTACTTC. Translation gives CASSPLKIGGSSEQYF. This chain uses TRBV18 with TRBJ2-7; perhaps TRBD1 as D (6 bases). Germline values: CDR1 KGHSH, CDR2 LQKENI. The CDR3 length is 16 residues.

The table lists this clonotype with a few counts. The chain carries TRBV7-6 and TRBJ1-6; possibly TRBD1 for D (6 bases). Trimming removed 2 bases from V and 4 bases from J, with 12 bases in between. Germline CDR1 and CDR2: SGHVS and FNYEAQ. The CDR3 is made up of 16 amino acids. The DNA of the CDR3 is TGTGCCAGCAGCTTAAGTAACAGGGCATATAATTCACCCCTCCACTTT. Protein: CASSLSNRAYNSPLHF.

This clonotype was seen once. The chain couples TRBV19 to TRBJ2-1; 7 bases agree with TRBD1. With 5 bases clipped from V and 10 bases from J, the junction kept 5 bases outside the gene matches. The CDR3 is 12 amino acids. Germline V gene data show CDR1 as LNHDA and CDR2 as SQIVND (reference sequence). The chain's CDR3 is CASSPRDREQFF. CDR3 nucleotides: TGTGCCAGTAGTCCAAGGGACAGAGAGCAGTTCTTC.

This clonotype occurred many times. The chain combines TRBV7-9 with TRBJ2-7; no definite D call. The CDR3 loop spans 11 amino acids. Trimming took off 0 bases at V and 6 bases at J, with 3 bases between the two ends. Germline CDR1 reads SEHNR; CDR2 reads FQNEAQ (reference sequence). The CDR3 loop reads CASSLAGEQYF. The CDR3 bases are TGTGCCAGCAGCTTAGCTGGCGAGCAGTACTTC.

This clonotype was seen only once. The chain carries TRBV7-9 and TRBJ1-1; TRBD1 is a possible D gene (5 bases). The CDR3 loop spans 14 amino acids. V was clipped by 4 bases and J by 4 bases, with 13 bases between them. Germline V gene sequence: CDR1 SEHNR, CDR2 FQNEAQ (reference sequence). CDR3 in DNA: TGTGCCAGCAGCTCACTAGCGGGGGGCACTGAAGCTTTCTTT. The encoded protein is CASSSLAGGTEAFF.

The sample holds a few counts of this clonotype. This chain uses TRBV6-5 with TRBJ1-1; the match to TRBD1 covers 7 bases. After removal of 1 base from V and 5 bases from J, the junction contained 13 bases not matched to a gene. The CDR3 has 17 residues. Germline V gene data show CDR1 as MNHEY and CDR2 as SVGAGI. The CDR3 spells CASSYFEGGPRGTEAFF. The DNA of the CDR3 is TGTGCCAGCAGTTACTTTGAAGGGGGCCCGAGAGGGACTGAAGCTTTCTTT.

This clonotype was counted ten times or more. The gene calls are TRBV11-2 and TRBJ2-5; perhaps TRBD1 as D (8 bases). CDR3 size: 18 residues. The germline V gene has CDR1 SGHAT and CDR2 FQNNGV. V was clipped by 5 bases and J by 5 bases, with 27 bases between them. Here the CDR3 reads CASSKNTGGEYRGETQYF. CDR3 coding DNA: TGTGCCAGCAGCAAAAATACAGGGGGGGAATATCGAGGGGAGACCCAGTACTTC.

V and J are TRBV20-1 and TRBJ2-3; 13 bases map to TRBD2. Looked up from germline, CDR1 is DFQATT and CDR2 is SNEGSKA (reference sequence). CDR3 length: 19 residues. After removal of 7 bases from V and 2 bases from J, the junction contained 18 bases not matched to a gene. CDR3 DNA: TGCAGTGTAGGATCTGGGATTCCGGGACTAGCGGGATTCACAGATACGCAGTATTTT. Encoded protein: CSVGSGIPGLAGFTDTQYF.

This chain links TRBV6-9 with TRBJ2-7; tentative D call: TRBD1 (7 bases). From germline, CDR1 is MNHGY and CDR2 SVAAGI. This CDR3 is built from 16 residues. V dropped 1 base and J dropped 7 bases, with 20 bases sitting between them. The CDR3 protein is CASSYLEGARVYEQYF. In nucleotides, the CDR3 is TGTGCCAGCAGTTATTTGGAGGGGGCGCGGGTATATGAGCAGTACTTC.

Comments on this clonotype: A single base separates this from a much larger clone, so it may be a read error. The final CDR3 position lacks the conserved phenylalanine or tryptophan, pointing to a likely read error. The chain is built from TRBV7-2 and TRBJ2-3; 11 nucleotides match TRBD2. CDR3 length: 16 residues. V lost 6 bases and J lost 1; bases outside the gene matches: 6. The germline gives CDR1 SGHTA, CDR2 FQGNSA. The CDR3 sequence is CASRLAGVLGTDTQYL. The CDR3 coding sequence is TGTGCCAGCAGACTAGCGGGAGTTCTAGGCACAGATACGCAGTATCTT.

This clonotype was counted only a few times. The chain links TRBV20-1 to TRBJ2-7; TRBD1 aligns across 8 bases. Unmatched junction bases numbered 10, after V lost 6 bases and J lost 6 bases. Germline values: CDR1 DFQATT, CDR2 SNEGSKA (reference sequence). This CDR3 has 13 residues. The CDR3 region is CSAKTGGAFEQYF. In nucleotides, the CDR3 is TGCAGTGCAAAAACAGGGGGAGCTTTCGAGCAGTACTTC.

V is TRBV25-1 and J is TRBJ1-1; 7 nucleotides align to TRBD1. The CDR3 is made up of 17 amino acids. Germline CDR1 reads MGHDK; CDR2 reads SYGVNS. J lost 0 bases, V lost 0 bases, and 7 bases had no gene match. The CDR3 region has the DNA TGTGCCAGCAGTGAATATCGAAAGGGGGCTATGAACACTGAAGCTTTCTTT. Residues: CASSEYRKGAMNTEAFF.

This sequence joins TRBV20-1 and TRBJ1-1; D remains ambiguous. Deletions cut 8 bases from V and 6 bases from J, with 13 bases between. The CDR3 runs to 11 residues. Germline lookup yields CDR1 DFQATT and CDR2 SNEGSKA (reference sequence). CDR3 DNA sequence: TGCAGTACCCACTTCGGTGCTGAAGCTTTCTTT. This sequence encodes CSTHFGAEAFF.

This clonotype occurred many times. V and J are TRBV28 and TRBJ2-7; D not certain. The ends were cut back, 10 bases at V and 1 base at J, with 5 bases in the middle. Germline V lookup: CDR1 MDHEN, CDR2 SYDVKM. The CDR3 spans 10 residues. The CDR3 DNA reads as TGTGCCACTTCTTCCTACGAGCAGTACTTC. The encoded protein is CATSSYEQYF.

There are a few counts of this clonotype. This rearrangement joins TRBV25-1 to TRBJ1-1; D might be TRBD1 (5 bases). V lost 4 bases to trimming and J lost 4 bases, with 10 bases between them. The CDR3 runs to 13 residues. Per the germline V gene, CDR1 is MGHDK and CDR2 is SYGVNS. The CDR3 DNA follows: TGTGCCAGCAGTGTGTCGGGGGGCACTGAAGCTTTCTTT. Residues: CASSVSGGTEAFF.

This clonotype was detected many times. V usage is TRBV7-9 and J usage is TRBJ2-1; TRBD1 is a possible D gene (5 bases). Trimming pared 4 bases from V and 4 bases from J, leaving 8 bases between. This CDR3 region has 13 residues. CDR1 SEHNR and CDR2 FQNEAQ come from the germline V gene (reference sequence). The CDR3 is CASSYRQYNEQFF. CDR3 nucleotides: TGTGCCAGCAGCTATAGACAGTACAATGAGCAGTTCTTC.

This clonotype was detected ten times or more. Relative to the germline gene, one junction end is altered; a read error may explain this. The genes are TRBV12-3 or TRBV12-4 and TRBJ2-2; 9 bases map to TRBD2. The CDR3 extends over 15 amino acids. CDR3 nucleotide sequence: TGTGCCAGCAGTGTAGCGGGGGCTGGGACCGGGGAGCTGTTTTTT. Translation gives CASSVAGAGTGELFF.

This clonotype appeared many times. V usage is TRBV19 and J usage is TRBJ1-1, with a weak D call TRBD1 (5 bases). Germline V CDR1 and CDR2: LNHDA, SQIVND (reference sequence). With 4 bases removed from V and 4 bases from J, the gap between germline ends came to 19 bases. The CDR3 runs 16 residues. The CDR3 nucleotides are TGTGCCAGTAGTACCCTGACGGGGGGAGAACTCACTGAAGCTTTCTTT. It encodes CASSTLTGGELTEAFF.

At least ten counts were recorded for this clonotype. The rearrangement uses TRBV24-1 and TRBJ2-5; tentative D call: TRBD2 (5 bases). V lost 4 bases, J lost 1 base, and 12 bases lay in between. This CDR3 region has 15 residues. Germline V lookup: CDR1 KGHDR, CDR2 SFDVKD. CDR3 sequence (DNA): TGTGCCACCAGTGACCGTAGAGGGCTCCAAGAGACCCAGTACTTC. Its protein is CATSDRRGLQETQYF.